The present entry profiles one T cell receptor beta chain with its context. Its target is unknown. Random hexamers were used to reverse transcribe an amount of roughly 0.5 to 1 ug RNA. An immunoSEQ multiplex PCR amplified TCR beta CDR3 over 54 Vbeta and 13 Jbeta. From the immunoSEQ multiplex PCR reads, TCRdb called clonotypes with MiXCR, one entry per CDR3 protein. The table records about 200,000 distinct CDR3 sequences, roughly 90% of them present only once. The sample belongs to a study of CD8 T cells in Susac syndrome. For the study at large: Of the sequenced Susac syndrome patients, 5 or 6 had active disease and 8 or 9 were in remission.

The CDR3 runs to 15 residues. CDR1 and CDR2 (germline): KGHSH, LQKENI. V was shortened by 3 bases and J by 0 bases, with 11 bases between the two germline ends. Study-wide points: Clonal expansion did not appear in Susac syndrome CD4+ T cell repertoires.

The chain carries TRBV18 and TRBJ1-1; D unclear. The receptor comes from a human donor with Susac syndrome. Sequenced input: CD4+ T cells from PBMCs. The CDR3 sequence is CASSPLDGMNTEAFF. CDR3 nucleotide sequence: TGTGCCAGCTCACCCCTGGACGGGATGAACACTGAAGCTTTCTTT.